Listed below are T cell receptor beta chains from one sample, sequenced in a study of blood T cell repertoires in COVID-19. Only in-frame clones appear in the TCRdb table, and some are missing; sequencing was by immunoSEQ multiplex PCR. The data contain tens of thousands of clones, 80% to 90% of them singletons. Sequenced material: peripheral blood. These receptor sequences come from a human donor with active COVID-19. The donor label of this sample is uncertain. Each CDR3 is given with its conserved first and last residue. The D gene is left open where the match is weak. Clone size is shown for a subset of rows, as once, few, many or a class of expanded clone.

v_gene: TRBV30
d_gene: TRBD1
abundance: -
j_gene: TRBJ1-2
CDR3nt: TGTGCCTGGAGTCCTCAAGGGGGCGCTGGCTACACCTTC
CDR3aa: CAWSPQGGAGYTF

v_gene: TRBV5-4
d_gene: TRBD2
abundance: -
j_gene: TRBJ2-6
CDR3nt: TGTGCCAGCAGCCCGACTAGCGGGGGTGAGAGCTCTGGGGCCAACGTCCTGACTTTC
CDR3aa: CASSPTSGGESSGANVLTF

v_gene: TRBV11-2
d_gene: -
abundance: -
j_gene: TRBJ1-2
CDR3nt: TGTGCCAGCAGCTTAAACAGTCAAGGCTACACCTTC
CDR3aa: CASSLNSQGYTF

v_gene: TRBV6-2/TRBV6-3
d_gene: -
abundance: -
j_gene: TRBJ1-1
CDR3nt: TGTGCCAGCAGTTACTCACTACCGAACACTGAAGCTTTCTTT
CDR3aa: CASSYSLPNTEAFF

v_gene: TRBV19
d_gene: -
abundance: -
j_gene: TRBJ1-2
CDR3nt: TGTGCCGCCAGGGACTATGGCTACACCTTC
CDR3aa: CAARDYGYTF

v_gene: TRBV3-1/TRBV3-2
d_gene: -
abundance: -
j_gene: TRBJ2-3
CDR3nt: TGTGCCAGCGGAAGCCAGCGGTGCCCCTCCGAAGATACGCAGTATTTT
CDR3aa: CASGSQRCPSEDTQYF

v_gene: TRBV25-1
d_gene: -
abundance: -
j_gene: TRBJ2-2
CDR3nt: TGTGCCAGCAGTGTCCAGGGGCCCTACACCGGGGAGCTGTTTTTT
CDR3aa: CASSVQGPYTGELFF

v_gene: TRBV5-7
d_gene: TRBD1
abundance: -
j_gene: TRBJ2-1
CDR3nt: TGTGCCAGCAGCGGCGGACAGGGGGCTCTGAATGAGCAGTTCTTC
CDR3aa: CASSGGQGALNEQFF

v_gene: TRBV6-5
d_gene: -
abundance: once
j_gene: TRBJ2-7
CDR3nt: TGTGCCAGCAGACTTCAGGACATGAGCTACGAGCAGTACTTC
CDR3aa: CASRLQDMSYEQYF

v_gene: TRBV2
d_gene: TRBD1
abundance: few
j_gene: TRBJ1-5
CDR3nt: TGTGCCAGTCGGACAGGCCCCAATCAGCCCCAGCATTTT
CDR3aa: CASRTGPNQPQHF

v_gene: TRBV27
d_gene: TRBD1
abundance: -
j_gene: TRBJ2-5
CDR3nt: TGTGCCAGCAGTTTTCTCCCGACAGGGTTGGAGACCCAGTACTTC
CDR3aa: CASSFLPTGLETQYF

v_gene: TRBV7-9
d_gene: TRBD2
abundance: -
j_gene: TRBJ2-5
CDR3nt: TGTGCCAGCAGCTCTCCTGGGACTAGCGGGGGGGCTCGGGAGACCCAGTACTTC
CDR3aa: CASSSPGTSGGARETQYF

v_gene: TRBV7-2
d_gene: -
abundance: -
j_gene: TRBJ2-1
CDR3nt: TGTGCCAGCAGCTTAGTACTAGTAGGAAATGAGCAGTTCTTC
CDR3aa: CASSLVLVGNEQFF

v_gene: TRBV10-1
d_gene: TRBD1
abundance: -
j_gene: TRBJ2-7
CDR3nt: TGCGCCAGCGCCGGGACAGGGCTTCGAGAGCAGTACTTC
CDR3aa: CASAGTGLREQYF

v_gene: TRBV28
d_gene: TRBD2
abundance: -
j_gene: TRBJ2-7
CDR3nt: TGTGCCAGCAGCCTCGGGACTAGCGGGAGTAGGGAGCAGTACTTC
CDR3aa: CASSLGTSGSREQYF

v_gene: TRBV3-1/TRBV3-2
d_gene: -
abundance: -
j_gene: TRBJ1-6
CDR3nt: TGTGCCAGCAGCCGAACAGGCTCAAATTCACCCCTCCACTTT
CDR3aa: CASSRTGSNSPLHF

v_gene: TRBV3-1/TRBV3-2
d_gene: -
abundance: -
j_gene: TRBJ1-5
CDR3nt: TGTGCCAGCAGCCAATCAATCAGGCCCCAGCATTTT
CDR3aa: CASSQSIRPQHF

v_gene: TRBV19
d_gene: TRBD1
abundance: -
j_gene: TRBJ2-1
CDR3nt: TGTGCCAGTAGAACCGGACAGGGGGTAAATGAGCAGTTCTTC
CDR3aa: CASRTGQGVNEQFF

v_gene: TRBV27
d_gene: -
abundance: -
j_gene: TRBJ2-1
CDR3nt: TGTGCCAGCGGTAGGACAGTCAATAATGAGCAGTTCTTC
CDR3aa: CASGRTVNNEQFF

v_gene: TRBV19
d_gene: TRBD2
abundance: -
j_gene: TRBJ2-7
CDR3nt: TGTGCCAGTAGTCTTTCAGCGGCTAGCGGGATCTACGAGCAGTACTTC
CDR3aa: CASSLSAASGIYEQYF

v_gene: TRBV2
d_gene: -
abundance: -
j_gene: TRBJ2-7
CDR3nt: TGTGCCAGCATCTTAGTGCACTCTTCCTACGAGCAGTACTTC
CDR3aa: CASILVHSSYEQYF

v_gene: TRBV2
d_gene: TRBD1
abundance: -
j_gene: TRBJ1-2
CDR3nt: TGTGCCAGCATCAACCAGGGGGAACCGAACTATGGCTACACCTTC
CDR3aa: CASINQGEPNYGYTF

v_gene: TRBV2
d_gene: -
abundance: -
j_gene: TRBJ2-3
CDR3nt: TGTGCCAGCAGGAGCACGTCCGGCACAGATACGCAGTATTTT
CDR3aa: CASRSTSGTDTQYF

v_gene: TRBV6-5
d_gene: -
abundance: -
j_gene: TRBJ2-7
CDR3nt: TGTGCCAGCAGTTACGGCGGGACGAAGTCATCCGAGCAGTACTTC
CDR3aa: CASSYGGTKSSEQYF

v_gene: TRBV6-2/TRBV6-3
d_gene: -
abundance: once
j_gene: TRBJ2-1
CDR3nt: TGTGCCAGCAGTGCGGGGAGCTCCTACAATGAGCAGTTCTTC
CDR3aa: CASSAGSSYNEQFF

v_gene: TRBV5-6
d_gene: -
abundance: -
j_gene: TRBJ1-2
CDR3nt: TGTGCCAGCAGCTTTGGGAGTAACTTCTACACCTTC
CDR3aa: CASSFGSNFYTF

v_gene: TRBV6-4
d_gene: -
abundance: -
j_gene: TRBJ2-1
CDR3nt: TGTGCCAGCAGTGACTCCCAGACTAGACCCCACAATGAGCAGTTCTTC
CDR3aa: CASSDSQTRPHNEQFF

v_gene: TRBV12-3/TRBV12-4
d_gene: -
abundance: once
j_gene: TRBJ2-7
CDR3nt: TGTGCCAGCAGTTTCAAGGGGAACTACGAGCAGTACTTC
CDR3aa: CASSFKGNYEQYF

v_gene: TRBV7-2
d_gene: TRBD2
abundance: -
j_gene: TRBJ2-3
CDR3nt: TGTGCCAGCAGCTTAGCAAGGCTAGCGGCATCCACAGATACGCAGTATTTT
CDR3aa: CASSLARLAASTDTQYF

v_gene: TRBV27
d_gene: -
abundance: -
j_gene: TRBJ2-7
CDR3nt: TGTGCCAGGAAGCTGGGAGGTCAGCTATTCTACGAGCAGTACTTC
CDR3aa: CARKLGGQLFYEQYF

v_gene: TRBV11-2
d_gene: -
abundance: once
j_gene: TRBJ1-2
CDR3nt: TGTGCCAGCAGCTTAGAAGCGTCCACTTATGGCTACACCTTC
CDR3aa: CASSLEASTYGYTF

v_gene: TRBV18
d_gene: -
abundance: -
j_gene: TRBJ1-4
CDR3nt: TGTGCCAGCTCCTGGGGCCGTGATGAAAAACTGTTTTTT
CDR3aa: CASSWGRDEKLFF

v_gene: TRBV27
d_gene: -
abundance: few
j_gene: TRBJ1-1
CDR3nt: TGTGCCAGCAGTTTATCGGGGAGGAACACTGAAGCTTTCTTT
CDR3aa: CASSLSGRNTEAFF

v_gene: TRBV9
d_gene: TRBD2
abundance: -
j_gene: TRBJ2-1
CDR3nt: TGTGCCAGCAGCGTAAAGGGAGGGAACCACAATGAGCAGTTCTTC
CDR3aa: CASSVKGGNHNEQFF

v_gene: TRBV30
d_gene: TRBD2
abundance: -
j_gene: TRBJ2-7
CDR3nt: TGTGCCTGGAGTAGGGACTACCCATACGAGCAGTACTTC
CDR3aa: CAWSRDYPYEQYF

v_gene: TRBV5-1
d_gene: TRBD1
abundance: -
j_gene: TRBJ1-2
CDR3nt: TGCGCCAGCAGCTACTCATTCGGACAGGGGATGGATGGCTACACCTTC
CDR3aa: CASSYSFGQGMDGYTF

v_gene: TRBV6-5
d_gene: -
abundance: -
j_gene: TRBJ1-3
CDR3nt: TGTGCCAGCAGTTACTCTTCCAGCTCTGGAAACACCATATATTTT
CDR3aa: CASSYSSSSGNTIYF